The rows below give T cell receptor beta chains drawn from one sample of a study of control samples from healthy donors and cancer patients. TCRdb's table, derived via immunoSEQ multiplex PCR, lists solely in-frame clones and lacks some. The table records some 51,000 clones, roughly 95% of them present only once. The sample comprised blood. These TCRs come from a woman aged 18-35 years in good health. CDR3s include the opening cysteine and the closing phenylalanine or tryptophan. A D gene is named only where the DNA matches it firmly. The size field is filled for only some rows; it gives once, few, many or a size class.

once	TRBV28	TRBJ1-4	NA	TGTGCCAGCTCGGGAGGGGGTATGGGTAATGAAAAACTGTTTTTT	CASSGGGMGNEKLFF
NA	TRBV4-3	TRBJ1-1	NA	TGCGCCAGCAGCTCACCCCAGGTAAACACTGAAGCTTTCTTT	CASSSPQVNTEAFF
NA	TRBV4-1	TRBJ1-2	NA	TGCGCCAGCAGCCCAGGTCGGGCTCGAGGGAACTATGGCTACACCTTC	CASSPGRARGNYGYTF
NA	TRBV14	TRBJ2-2	NA	TGTGCCAGCAGCCAGCCTGACTTGGGGGAGCTGTTTTTT	CASSQPDLGELFF
NA	TRBV19	TRBJ1-1	NA	TGTGCCAGCATAGACAGGTTGAACACTGAAGCTTTCTTT	CASIDRLNTEAFF
NA	TRBV19	TRBJ2-3	NA	TGTGCCAGTAGGCCATGGGCTAGCACAGATACGCAGTATTTT	CASRPWASTDTQYF
NA	TRBV19	TRBJ1-2	TRBD1	TGTGCCAGTAGTGCCGGGACAGGGTTGTCTGGCTACACCTTC	CASSAGTGLSGYTF
NA	TRBV12-5	TRBJ1-2	NA	TGTGCTAGTGGTTTTGTCTTGACCGGGACCGGGCCCGAGTTTGGCTACACCTTC	CASGFVLTGTGPEFGYTF
NA	TRBV5-5	TRBJ1-2	TRBD1	TGTGCCAGCAGCTCAGGGGGAAACTATGGCTACACCTTC	CASSSGGNYGYTF
NA	TRBV27	TRBJ1-6	NA	TGTGCCAGCAGTCTCAACTCGGGGGCCTATAATTCACCCCTCCACTTT	CASSLNSGAYNSPLHF
NA	TRBV24-1	TRBJ1-1	NA	TGTGCCACCAGTGACCCCAGGGAAAGAACCCTGAACACTGAAGCTTTCTTT	CATSDPRERTLNTEAFF
NA	TRBV10-1	TRBJ1-5	NA	TGCGCCAGCAGTGAGGGTGACAGTTATAGCAATCAGCCCCAGCATTTT	CASSEGDSYSNQPQHF
NA	TRBV5-1	TRBJ2-1	NA	TGCGCCAGCATGGGGAATGAGCAGTTCTTC	CASMGNEQFF
once	TRBV4-1	TRBJ2-1	NA	TGCGCCAGCAGCCCGGGGCCGAACAATGAGCAGTTCTTC	CASSPGPNNEQFF
NA	TRBV11-3	TRBJ1-2	NA	TGTGCCAGCAGCCGCAACTATGGCTACACCTTC	CASSRNYGYTF
NA	TRBV5-1	TRBJ2-3	TRBD2	TGCGCCAGCAGCCGTAGCGGGGAGAGGACAGATACGCAGTATTTT	CASSRSGERTDTQYF
NA	TRBV6-1	TRBJ2-7	NA	TGTGCCAGCAGTGAAGGGACTATAGAAAAGTCCGGGCAGTACTTC	CASSEGTIEKSGQYF
NA	TRBV4-3	TRBJ2-3	NA	TGCGCCAGCAGCCAAGTAGGGGAGCAGGGCGCGCAGTATTTT	CASSQVGEQGAQYF
NA	TRBV6-6	TRBJ2-1	TRBD2	TGTGCCAGCAATAAGGTTCGGGGGGGACCCTACAATGAGCAGTTCTTC	CASNKVRGGPYNEQFF
NA	TRBV18	TRBJ1-1	NA	TGTGCCAGCTCACCCAGACAGATTTACACTGAAGCTTTCTTT	CASSPRQIYTEAFF
once	TRBV11-2	TRBJ1-2	TRBD1	TGTGCCAGCAGCTTAGACAGGGGGGACGTCTACACCTTC	CASSLDRGDVYTF
NA	TRBV4-1	TRBJ2-7	NA	TGCGCCAGCAGCCAGTTGACTAGGGGTTCCGAGCAGTACTTC	CASSQLTRGSEQYF
NA	TRBV7-9	TRBJ2-1	NA	TGTGCCAGCAGCTTAGGGCTACATAGCTCCTACAATGAGCAGTTCTTC	CASSLGLHSSYNEQFF
NA	TRBV19	TRBJ1-2	NA	TGTGCCAGTAGTATAGGAGCTAACTATGGCTACACCTTC	CASSIGANYGYTF
NA	TRBV10-2	TRBJ2-7	TRBD1	TGCGCCAGCAGTGATTATAGGGACAGGGGTAAGGGCGAGCAGTACTTC	CASSDYRDRGKGEQYF
NA	TRBV11-1	TRBJ1-6	NA	TGTGCCAGCAGCTTAGCGCCGGACCGTAATTCACCCCTCCACTTT	CASSLAPDRNSPLHF
NA	TRBV10-3	TRBJ2-7	TRBD2	TGTGCCATCAGCGCCGGGGTGGGGCGGGAGAGCTCCTACGAGCAGTACTTC	CAISAGVGRESSYEQYF
NA	TRBV19	TRBJ1-1	NA	TGTGCCAGTACCTTTGGGGCCTCCCCACACACTGAAGCTTTCTTT	CASTFGASPHTEAFF
NA	TRBV4-3	TRBJ1-1	NA	TGCGCCAGCAGCCAATCCTTCGAAGGGTGGGGTGAAGCTTTCTTT	CASSQSFEGWGEAFF
once	TRBV7-7	TRBJ2-2	TRBD1	TGTGCCAGCAGTGGTCGGGGACAGGGGTCCGGGGAGCTGTTTTTT	CASSGRGQGSGELFF
few	TRBV9	TRBJ2-7	TRBD2	TGTGCCAGCAGCGTAAGCGGGGGACTTACCTACGAGCAGTACTTC	CASSVSGGLTYEQYF
NA	TRBV15	TRBJ2-7	NA	TGTGCCACCAGCAGAGGCTACATCTACGAGCAGTACTTC	CATSRGYIYEQYF
NA	TRBV7-9	TRBJ2-7	NA	TGTGCCAGCAGTCAGGGAACCTACGAGCAGTACTTC	CASSQGTYEQYF
NA	TRBV10-3	TRBJ2-1	NA	TGTGCCATCAGTGAGTCTGTCAGTCGCAATGAGCAGTTCTTC	CAISESVSRNEQFF
NA	TRBV5-4	TRBJ2-7	NA	TGTGCCAGCAGCCCAACACAGGGAGGCACCTACGAGCAGTACTTC	CASSPTQGGTYEQYF
NA	TRBV4-3	TRBJ1-4	TRBD1	TGCGCCAGCAGCCACGACCCTGGGACAGGGTCAGAAAAACTGTTTTTT	CASSHDPGTGSEKLFF
NA	TRBV29-1	TRBJ2-5	TRBD1	TGCAGCACAAAACAGGGGGCGAAGCAAGAGACCCAGTACTTC	CSTKQGAKQETQYF
NA	TRBV5-1	TRBJ1-4	TRBD1	TGCGCCAGCAGAAGGACAGGGGATCGGGAAAAACTGTTTTTT	CASRRTGDREKLFF
once	TRBV6-2/TRBV6-3	TRBJ2-7	TRBD2	TGTGCCAGCAGTTACAGGACTAGCGGGGTCTACGAGCAGTACTTC	CASSYRTSGVYEQYF
NA	TRBV19	TRBJ2-1	NA	TGTGCCAGTAGTCCCTGGGACCAGCTCTACAATGAGCAGTTCTTC	CASSPWDQLYNEQFF
NA	TRBV6-2/TRBV6-3	TRBJ2-3	NA	TGTGCCAGCAGTTACTCACCCCCGGACCGCGAGTATTTT	CASSYSPPDREYF
NA	TRBV11-2	TRBJ2-5	NA	TGTGCCAGCAGCTCACAGTTTCAAGAGACCCAGTACTTC	CASSSQFQETQYF
NA	TRBV6-2/TRBV6-3	TRBJ1-1	TRBD1	TGTGCCAGCAGTTACTCGATTCGGACAGGGGGCGGCCTGAACACTGAAGCTTTCTTT	CASSYSIRTGGGLNTEAFF
NA	TRBV19	TRBJ1-2	TRBD1	TGTGCCAGTAGTGTGGCCGGGACAGAGTCTAACTATGGCTACACCTTC	CASSVAGTESNYGYTF
NA	TRBV28	TRBJ1-4	NA	TGTGCCAGCAGTCCGGGACGGAGTGAAAAACTGTTTTTT	CASSPGRSEKLFF
NA	TRBV5-1	TRBJ1-4	NA	TGCGCCAGCTCAATTCAGGGAACCGAAAAACTGTTTTTT	CASSIQGTEKLFF
NA	TRBV19	TRBJ1-5	TRBD1	TGTGCCAGTAGATTCACAGGGGTACAGCAGCCCCAGCATTTT	CASRFTGVQQPQHF
NA	TRBV10-3	TRBJ1-1	NA	TGTGCCATCACTAGGACAGAGAACACTGAAGCTTTCTTT	CAITRTENTEAFF
NA	TRBV6-6	TRBJ1-2	TRBD1	TGTGCCAGCAGTTCAGCAGGGGGAAACTATGGCTACACCTTC	CASSSAGGNYGYTF